The 26 T cell receptor beta chains below all came from one sample that was sequenced in a study of graft-versus-host responses after intestinal transplantation. Sequenced by immunoSEQ multiplex PCR; TCRdb stores in-frame clones only, minus some. The data contain roughly 8,200 clones, about 94% of them singletons. Sequencing was performed on PBMCs, taken 11 days after intestinal transplantation. Source of these receptors: a human patient who received an intestinal transplant, so some T cells may come from the graft donor.

The chain has TRBV14 and TRBJ2-1; 7 bases fit TRBD2. The CDR3 has 16 amino acids. After removal of 4 bases from V and 0 bases from J, the junction contained 6 bases not matched to a gene. Germline values: CDR1 SGHDN, CDR2 FVKESK. CDR3 DNA: TGTGCCAGCAGCCCTCTGGGGGGGAGCTCCTACAATGAGCAGTTCTTC. Translating gives CASSPLGGSSYNEQFF. The complete variable domain, with remaining parts taken from reference TRBV14 and TRBJ2-1, reads EAGVTQFPSHSVIEKGQTVTLRCDPISGHDNLYWYRRVMGKEIKFLLHFVKESKQDESGMPNNRFLAERTGGTYSTLKVQPAELEDSGVYFCASSPLGGSSYNEQFFGPGTRLTVL.

The chain couples TRBV4-2 to TRBJ2-2, with TRBD2 matching over 7 bases. The CDR3 spans 15 residues. J was trimmed by 1 base and V by 1 base; bases with no gene match: 0. Germline-derived CDR1 and CDR2 are LGHNA and YNFKEQ. DNA of the CDR3: TGTGCCAGCAGCCAAGGCGGGGGGAACACCGGGGAGCTGTTTTTT. It yields the protein CASSQGGGNTGELFF.

The rearrangement uses TRBV7-9 and TRBJ2-7; the match to TRBD1 covers 10 bases. CDR3 length equals 15 residues. The germline V gene has CDR1 SEHNR and CDR2 FQNEAQ (reference sequence). V shed 4 bases, J shed 2 bases, and the junction held 5 bases outside the gene matches. This CDR3 reads CASSSTGTGAYEQYF. CDR3 coding DNA: TGTGCCAGCAGCTCTACCGGGACAGGGGCCTACGAGCAGTACTTC. The entire variable domain, with the rest obtained from reference TRBV7-9 and TRBJ2-7, is as follows: DTGVSQNPRHKITKRGQNVTFRCDPISEHNRLYWYRQTLGQGPEFLTYFQNEAQLEKSRLLSDRFSAERPKGSFSTLEIQRTEQGDSAMYLCASSSTGTGAYEQYFGPGTRLTVT.

The rearrangement uses TRBV5-4 and TRBJ1-2; 9 bases are shared with TRBD1. V shed 3 bases and J 7 bases; nucleotides not matched to a gene: 7. Germline V gives CDR1 SGHNT, CDR2 YYREEE (reference sequence). This CDR3 contains 14 residues. The CDR3, as DNA: TGTGCCAGCAGCTCGTGGGACAGGGTGTCTGGCTACACCTTC. Its translation: CASSSWDRVSGYTF.

This clone has just one count. The chain employs TRBV11-2 and TRBJ2-7; 8 positions agree with TRBD1. J gave up 3 bases and V 4 bases, and 11 bases lay outside the gene matches. CDR1 is SGHAT and CDR2 is FQNNGV in the germline V gene. This CDR3 is built from 16 residues. The CDR3, as DNA: TGTGCCAGCAGCTCCCCGAGGACAGGGCAAGACTACGAGCAGTACTTC. Its protein is CASSSPRTGQDYEQYF.

The CDR3 DNA reads as TGTGCCAGAAGCTTCCCGGGACAGGGGGCGGAATCCCAAGAGACCCAGTACTTC. Protein: CARSFPGQGAESQETQYF. The genes are TRBV7-5 and TRBJ2-5; the D call in the table, TRBD1, was not verified against the DNA. TRBV7-5 is tagged as a pseudogene. This CDR3 has 18 amino acids.

The V gene is TRBV7-8, the J gene TRBJ1-3; 10 bases agree with TRBD1. In germline, CDR1 is SGHVS, CDR2 FQNEAQ. The V segment lost 5 bases and the J segment 8 bases; nucleotides outside the gene matches: 6. The CDR3 totals 14 residues. The CDR3 DNA is TGTGCCAGCAGCCACCGGGACAGGGGTTACACCATATATTTT. It codes for CASSHRDRGYTIYF.

The genes are TRBV27 and TRBJ2-3; 9 bases align to TRBD2. J lost 6 bases, V lost 5 bases, and 9 bases had no gene match. Germline assignment: CDR1 MNHEY and CDR2 SMNVEV (reference sequence). The CDR3 is 15 amino acids. The CDR3 reads CASSPSLAGTDTQYF. CDR3 bases: TGTGCCAGCAGTCCCTCCCTAGCGGGGACCGATACGCAGTATTTT.

The rearrangement uses TRBV11-2 and TRBJ2-7; tentative D call: TRBD2 (5 bases). The CDR3 spans 13 residues. V was clipped by 8 bases and J by 3 bases, with 14 bases between them. Per the germline V gene, CDR1 is SGHAT and CDR2 is FQNNGV. The CDR3 protein is CASALGDFYEQYF. DNA for the CDR3: TGTGCCAGCGCCCTGGGAGACTTCTACGAGCAGTACTTC.

V gene TRBV5-8 combines with J gene TRBJ1-1, with D perhaps matching TRBD1 (6 bases). This CDR3 is built from 13 residues. Trimming took 0 bases from V and 8 from J, leaving 11 bases between them. The V gene's germline CDR1 is SGHTS and CDR2 YDEGEE. CDR3 in DNA: TGTGCCAGCAGCTTGGCCCCAGGGGACGAAGCTTTCTTT. This translates into CASSLAPGDEAFF. The full variable domain, rest sourced from reference TRBV5-8 and TRBJ1-1, is EAGVTQSPTHLIKTRGQQATLRCSPISGHTSVYWYQQALGLGLQFLLWYDEGEERNRGNFPPRFSGRQFPNYSSELNVNALELEDSALYLCASSLAPGDEAFFGQGTRLTVV.

V gene TRBV6-5 combines with J gene TRBJ1-1; the D is unclear. The V gene lost 6 bases and the J gene lost 0 bases, with 14 bases spanning the gap. The germline V gene encodes CDR1 MNHEY and CDR2 SVGAGI. The CDR3 sequence is 15 residues long. CDR3 loop: CASRPSSTVNTEAFF. The CDR3 DNA reads TGTGCCAGCAGACCAAGTAGTACGGTGAACACTGAAGCTTTCTTT.

The CDR3 protein is CASSLGPGFYGELFF. CDR3 coding DNA: TGTGCCAGCAGTTTAGGCCCAGGGTTTTACGGGGAGCTGTTTTTT. The V call is TRBV28, the J call TRBJ2-2; D might be TRBD1 (5 bases). The V gene's germline CDR1 is MDHEN and CDR2 SYDVKM. The V and J ends lost 2 bases and 7 bases respectively, with 14 bases between them. The length of the CDR3 is 15 residues. Variable domain in full (rest from reference TRBV28 and TRBJ2-2): DVKVTQSSRYLVKRTGEKVFLECVQDMDHENMFWYRQDPGLGLRLIYFSYDVKMKEKGDIPEGYSVSREKKERFSLILESASTNQTSMYLCASSLGPGFYGELFFGEGSRLTVL.

Concerning this clone: The DNA is omitted, as the CDR3 cannot be located on it reliably, and the CDR3 follows TCRdb's listing. CDR3 sequence: CASSSGQGADTQYF. The chain is built from TRBV27 and TRBJ2-3; the D segment call TRBD1 is taken from the table without a DNA check. Germline CDR1 is MNHEY and CDR2 is SMNVEV (reference sequence). From its first to its last residue, the CDR3 has 14 amino acids.

A single count supports this clone. J is TRBJ2-3 and V is TRBV10-3; 7 bases agree with TRBD1. Per the germline V gene, CDR1 is ENHRY and CDR2 is SYGVKD. The CDR3 is made up of 14 amino acids. The ends lost 3 bases at V and 3 bases at J; junction bases unmatched: 3. The CDR3 loop is CAISEGGATDTQYF. In DNA form, the CDR3 reads TGTGCCATCAGTGAAGGGGGCGCGACAGATACGCAGTATTTT.

The chain couples TRBV2 to TRBJ2-5; D possibly corresponds to TRBD1 (5 bases). This CDR3 spans 16 amino acids. CDR1 is SNHLY, CDR2 FYNNEI, per germline. Trimming left V 3 bases short and J 5 bases short, with 19 bases between. The CDR3 DNA sequence: TGTGCCAGCAGTGATACGGCAGGGCCACCTTCGGAGACCCAGTACTTC. Residues: CASSDTAGPPSETQYF.

V is TRBV18 and J is TRBJ2-2, with unresolved D. CDR3 length: 15 residues. Germline CDR1 KGHSH, CDR2 LQKENI. V was shortened by 5 bases and J by 0 bases, with 10 bases between the two germline ends. Here the CDR3 reads CASSTVTTNTGELFF. The CDR3 region has the DNA TGTGCCAGCTCAACGGTCACGACGAACACCGGGGAGCTGTTTTTT. Based on the CDR3 plus reference TRBV18 and TRBJ2-2, the full variable domain is NAGVMQNPRHLVRRRGQEARLRCSPMKGHSHVYWYRQLPEEGLKFMVYLQKENIIDESGMPKERFSAEFPKEGPSILRIQQVVRGDSAAYFCASSTVTTNTGELFFGEGSRLTVL.

This clone has a single count. V is TRBV5-1 and J is TRBJ2-7, with D possibly being TRBD1 (5 bases). Germline V lookup: CDR1 SGHRS, CDR2 YFSETQ. V lost 4 bases and J lost 0, with 14 bases in between. The CDR3 has 15 amino acids. CDR3 protein: CASSTTGPSSYEQYF. For the CDR3, the DNA is TGCGCCAGCAGCACCACAGGTCCTAGCTCCTACGAGCAGTACTTC. Full variable domain (outside the CDR3, taken from reference TRBV5-1 and TRBJ2-7): KAGVTQTPRYLIKTRGQQVTLSCSPISGHRSVSWYQQTPGQGLQFLFEYFSETQRNKGNFPGRFSGRQFSNSRSEMNVSTLELGDSALYLCASSTTGPSSYEQYFGPGTRLTVT.

The CDR3 region is CASSSTDRYNSNNEQFF. For the CDR3, the DNA is TGTGCCAGCAGCTCCACCGACAGGTACAACTCGAACAATGAGCAGTTCTTC. The chain employs TRBV7-9 and TRBJ2-1, with D tentatively TRBD1 (6 bases). This CDR3 comprises 17 residues. The V end was cut by 4 bases, the J end by 5 bases, with 21 bases between. In germline, CDR1 is SEHNR, CDR2 FQNEAQ (reference sequence).

V gene TRBV30 combines with J gene TRBJ1-2; 7 nucleotides agree with TRBD1. The CDR3 is made up of 14 amino acids. Looked up from germline, CDR1 is GTSNPN and CDR2 is SVGIG (reference sequence). V lost 2 bases to trimming and J lost 4 bases; unmatched junction nucleotides: 7. For the CDR3, the DNA is TGTGCCTGGAGTCCGGGGACAGACTCCTATGGCTACACCTTC. It yields the protein CAWSPGTDSYGYTF. Full variable domain (missing parts from reference TRBV30 and TRBJ1-2): SQTIHQWPATLVQPVGSPLSLECTVEGTSNPNLYWYRQAAGRGLQLLFYSVGIGQISSEVPQNLSASRPQDRQFILSSKKLLLSDSGFYLCAWSPGTDSYGYTFGSGTRLTVV.

The chain recombines TRBV27 with TRBJ2-3; D gene unclear. V lost 7 bases and J 4 bases, leaving 18 bases between the germline ends. The CDR3 totals 15 residues. The V gene's germline CDR1 is MNHEY and CDR2 SMNVEV (reference sequence). The CDR3 DNA follows: TGTGCCAGCACCCCGGTAATTCCTGCACCAGATACGCAGTATTTT. It specifies CASTPVIPAPDTQYF.

The chain recombines TRBV9 with TRBJ2-3; TRBD1 matches 9 bases. Germline values: CDR1 SGDLS, CDR2 YYNGEE. CDR3 length: 15 residues. Trimming cost V 3 bases and J 2 bases; bases outside gene matches: 4. CDR3 DNA sequence: TGTGCCAGCAGCGAACAGGGGGCGCCCACAGATACGCAGTATTTT. Translating gives CASSEQGAPTDTQYF.

The V call is TRBV2, the J call TRBJ2-7; perhaps TRBD2 as D (6 bases). V shed 6 bases and J shed 0 bases, with 15 bases lying between them. The CDR3 consists of 15 residues. CDR1 and CDR2 (germline): SNHLY, FYNNEI. The CDR3 coding sequence is TGTGCCAGCAGCTCAAGTAGCGGAACCTCCTACGAGCAGTACTTC. Its protein product is CASSSSSGTSYEQYF.

CDR3 coding DNA: TGTGCCAGCAGTTACTCGGGACAGGGAAGGTACTTC. It translates to CASSYSGQGRYF. This chain uses TRBV6-5 with TRBJ2-7; TRBD1 matches at 9 bases. J lost 12 bases, V lost 0 bases, and 3 bases had no gene match. This CDR3 is 12 amino acids long. CDR1 and CDR2 from the germline V gene are MNHEY and SVGAGI.

J is TRBJ2-7 and V is TRBV19; possibly TRBD1 for D (5 bases). The CDR3 totals 11 residues. Trimming pared 8 bases from V and 6 bases from J, leaving 11 bases between. CDR1 and CDR2 (germline): LNHDA, SQIVND (reference sequence). The CDR3 loop reads CASAQGSEQYF. The CDR3 nucleotides are TGTGCCAGTGCCCAGGGTTCCGAGCAGTACTTC.

This clone was recorded only once. This sequence joins TRBV6-5 and TRBJ2-2, with a possible D match to TRBD1 (5 bases). This CDR3 spans 13 amino acids. Germline V gene sequence: CDR1 MNHEY, CDR2 SVGAGI. V shed 2 bases and J shed 6 bases, with 7 bases lying between them. Here the CDR3 reads CASSYAGSGELFF. CDR3 DNA: TGTGCCAGCAGTTACGCAGGGTCCGGGGAGCTGTTTTTT.

The rearrangement links TRBV5-4 to TRBJ1-2, with unresolved D. Germline V gene data show CDR1 as SGHNT and CDR2 as YYREEE (reference sequence). The CDR3 has 11 amino acids. Trimming shortened V by 5 bases and J by 7 bases, and 9 bases separated the two germline ends. For the CDR3, the DNA is TGTGCCAGCAGTCCAAGCTCTGGCTACACCTTC. Translating it yields CASSPSSGYTF.